A selection of T cell receptor beta chains follows, all from one sample in a study of identical twins. MiXCR, applied by TCRdb to the 5' RACE reads, yields one record per CDR3 protein. The sample has about 100,000 distinct CDR3 sequences, 4.5% to 6.5% seen once. The sequenced material came from memory T cells sorted from blood. The receptor set was obtained from a woman aged 50 to 65 in good health. Each CDR3 is given with its conserved first and last residue. The order of the fields is J gene, clone size, V gene, D gene, CDR3 protein, CDR3 DNA. D genes are given only for firm matches. Size is stated for part of the rows, as once, few or many counts, or as a class when the clone is expanded.

TRBJ2-5,many,TRBV20-1,TRBD1,CSAKTGFGQETQYF,TGCAGTGCGAAGACAGGGTTTGGCCAAGAGACCCAGTACTTC
TRBJ1-3,many,TRBV20-1,.,CSAYPKKAGNTIYF,TGCAGTGCCTACCCCAAAAAGGCTGGAAACACCATATATTTT
TRBJ2-1,many,TRBV24-1,TRBD2,CATSERAGAGYNEQFF,TGTGCCACCAGCGAGAGGGCGGGAGCGGGTTACAATGAGCAGTTCTTC
TRBJ1-6,.,TRBV6-5,TRBD1,CASRTTQTGVNSPLHF,TGTGCCAGCAGAACAACCCAGACAGGGGTTAATTCACCCCTCCACTTT
TRBJ1-2,.,TRBV5-5,.,CASSLETVNYGYTF,TGTGCCAGCAGCTTGGAGACAGTTAACTATGGCTACACCTTC
TRBJ2-1,.,TRBV20-1,TRBD2,CSALTSGRLGFF,TGCAGTGCTTTAACTAGCGGGAGGCTAGGGTTCTTC
TRBJ2-5,many,TRBV4-1,.,CASSPDKQRQETQYF,TGCGCCAGCAGCCCAGATAAACAGCGCCAAGAGACCCAGTACTTC
TRBJ2-1,many,TRBV6-2/TRBV6-3,TRBD2,CASRPTSGRGHEQFF,TGTGCCAGTCGCCCGACTAGCGGGAGAGGTCATGAGCAGTTCTTC
TRBJ2-1,many,TRBV19,TRBD2,CASSIGGRLAGFNEQFF,TGTGCCAGTAGTATAGGCGGGCGGCTAGCGGGATTCAATGAGCAGTTCTTC
TRBJ1-4,many,TRBV3-1,.,CASSQGSGAGEKLFF,TGTGCCAGCAGCCAAGGATCAGGGGCTGGTGAAAAACTGTTTTTT
TRBJ2-2,many,TRBV24-1,.,CATSDRGGTGELFF,TGTGCCACCAGTGATCGCGGAGGCACCGGGGAGCTGTTTTTT
TRBJ1-2,many,TRBV30,.,CAWSVMGNYGYTF,TGTGCCTGGAGTGTTATGGGGAACTATGGCTACACCTTC
TRBJ2-1,many,TRBV12-5,TRBD2,CASGSPARGYNEQFF,TGTGCTAGTGGTTCCCCAGCGCGGGGGTACAATGAGCAGTTCTTC
TRBJ1-6,.,TRBV28,.,CASTPQGASSYNSPLHF,TGTGCCAGCACCCCCCAGGGCGCAAGCTCCTATAATTCACCCCTCCACTTT
TRBJ2-1,.,TRBV20-1,TRBD2,CSALAGVLSEQFF,TGCAGTGCCTTAGCGGGAGTGTTGAGTGAGCAGTTCTTC
TRBJ2-1,.,TRBV9,.,CASSVGTLGKNEQFF,TGTGCCAGCAGCGTAGGGACTCTCGGGAAGAATGAGCAGTTCTTC
TRBJ2-2,few,TRBV28,.,CASRPPGRGELFF,TGTGCCAGCAGGCCCCCTGGGCGGGGGGAGCTGTTTTTT
TRBJ2-3,many,TRBV7-6,.,CASSLVGRGGTDTQYF,TGTGCCAGCAGCTTAGTTGGCAGGGGAGGAACAGATACGCAGTATTTT
TRBJ2-2,many,TRBV7-2,TRBD2,CASNPLLEREWGKTGELFF,TGTGCCAGCAACCCCCTTTTAGAGCGGGAATGGGGGAAAACCGGGGAGCTGTTTTTT
TRBJ1-2,.,TRBV24-1,TRBD1,CATRAPLTGSGYTF,TGTGCCACCAGGGCCCCCTTGACAGGGTCTGGCTACACCTTC
TRBJ2-2,many,TRBV2,.,CASCRENTGELFF,TGTGCCAGCTGCAGGGAGAACACCGGGGAGCTGTTTTTT
TRBJ2-1,.,TRBV7-2,TRBD2,CASSTGTSSYNEQFF,TGTGCCAGCAGTACCGGGACTAGCTCCTACAATGAGCAGTTCTTC
TRBJ1-6,many,TRBV20-1,TRBD1,CSARGGGRGDSPLHF,TGCAGTGCTAGAGGGGGGGGCAGGGGGGATTCACCCCTCCACTTT